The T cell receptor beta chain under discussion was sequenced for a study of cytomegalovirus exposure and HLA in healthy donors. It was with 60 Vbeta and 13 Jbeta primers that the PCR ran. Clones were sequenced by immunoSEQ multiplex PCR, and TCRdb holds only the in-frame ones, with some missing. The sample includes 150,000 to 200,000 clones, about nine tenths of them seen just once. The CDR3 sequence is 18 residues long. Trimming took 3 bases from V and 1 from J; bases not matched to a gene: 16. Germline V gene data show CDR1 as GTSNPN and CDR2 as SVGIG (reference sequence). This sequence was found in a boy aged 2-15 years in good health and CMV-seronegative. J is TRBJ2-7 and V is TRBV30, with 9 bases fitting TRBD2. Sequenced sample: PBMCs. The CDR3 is CAWRPLVAGDPTSYEQYF. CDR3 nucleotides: TGTGCCTGGAGACCTCTCGTAGCGGGGGATCCAACATCCTACGAGCAGTACTTC.